This passage covers 16 T cell receptor beta chains from one sample sequenced in a study of T cells in Graves' hyperthyroidism and ophthalmopathy. RNA transcripts yielded amplified TCR beta CDR3 regions. In the first-round RT-PCR of the TCR CDR3, the HTBI primer set was used. TCRdb recomputed calls from the multiplex PCR reads with MiXCR, one row per CDR3 protein. The data contain 700,000 or so distinct CDR3 sequences, about 17% of them seen just once; the ten biggest clones take up under 10%. The sequencing sample was made of blood. The receptors here all came from a man aged 18 to 30 with Graves' hyperthyroidism.

This clonotype showed up many times. J is TRBJ2-7 and V is TRBV12-3 or TRBV12-4; D possibly uses TRBD1 or TRBD2 (5 bases each). This CDR3 region has 18 residues. V lost 0 bases and J 2 bases, leaving 20 bases between the germline ends. CDR3 loop: CASSLALAGTYPPYEQYF. The CDR3 DNA reads TGTGCCAGCAGTTTAGCGCTGGCCGGGACGTATCCGCCCTACGAGCAGTACTTC.

This clonotype was detected ten times or more. The chain carries TRBV2 and TRBJ1-1; TRBD1 matches 11 bases. The CDR3 is 16 residues long. Germline V gene lookup returns CDR1 SNHLY and CDR2 FYNNEI. Trimming cost V 6 bases and J 5 bases; bases outside gene matches: 11. The CDR3 loop is CASRRPGTGGGTEAFF. The CDR3 DNA reads TGTGCCAGCAGACGTCCCGGGACAGGGGGAGGTACTGAAGCTTTCTTT.

This clonotype was counted at least ten times. The chain couples TRBV28 to TRBJ1-5, with a possible D match to TRBD1 (5 bases). From germline, CDR1 is MDHEN and CDR2 SYDVKM. This CDR3 region has 16 residues. Trimming removed 1 base at V and 3 bases at J, with 13 bases between. The CDR3 DNA reads TGTGCCAGCAGTTTATCGGGGCAGGGCAACAATCAGCCCCAGCATTTT. Its translation is CASSLSGQGNNQPQHF.

This clonotype appeared a few times. The chain joins TRBV5-6 to TRBJ2-7, with TRBD2 as a possible D gene (5 bases). Germline CDR1 is SGHDT and CDR2 is YYEEEE. Trimming removed 4 bases from V and 3 bases from J, with 17 bases in between. The CDR3 contains 15 residues. Here the CDR3 reads CASSRGRGIHYEQYF. The CDR3 DNA reads TGTGCCAGCAGCCGGGGTAGAGGGATTCACTACGAGCAGTACTTC.

The table lists this clonotype with a few counts. The V gene is TRBV5-1, the J gene TRBJ2-1; D may be TRBD2 (6 bases). The CDR3 covers 15 residues. V was trimmed by 2 bases and J by 5 bases, leaving 14 bases between them. Germline CDR1 is SGHRS and CDR2 is YFSETQ. Here the CDR3 reads CASSFILAQDNEQFF. For the CDR3, the DNA is TGCGCCAGCAGCTTCATACTAGCCCAAGACAATGAGCAGTTCTTC.

This clonotype was observed a handful of times. V and J are TRBV7-9 and TRBJ2-3, with D possibly TRBD1 on 5 matching bases. The CDR3 loop spans 15 amino acids. Trimming left V 4 bases short and J 2 bases short, with 13 bases between. Germline assignment: CDR1 SEHNR and CDR2 FQNEAQ (reference sequence). The CDR3 loop is CASSSRQRSTDTQYF. The CDR3 DNA sequence: TGTGCCAGCAGCTCGCGACAGCGTTCCACAGATACGCAGTATTTT. Supplemented by reference TRBV7-9 and TRBJ2-3, the full variable domain reads DTGVSQNPRHKITKRGQNVTFRCDPISEHNRLYWYRQTLGQGPEFLTYFQNEAQLEKSRLLSDRFSAERPKGSFSTLEIQRTEQGDSAMYLCASSSRQRSTDTQYFGPGTRLTVL.

This clonotype was counted a few times. The CDR3 DNA reads as TGTGCCAGCAGTTTGTCCCGGGCGGGAAGGGCTTTCTTT. This sequence encodes CASSLSRAGRAFF. The chain joins TRBV28 to TRBJ1-1, with unresolved D. V was pared by 3 bases and J by 11 bases, with 16 bases between. The CDR3 sequence is 13 residues long. CDR1 is MDHEN and CDR2 is SYDVKM in the germline V gene.

V and J are TRBV7-9 and TRBJ1-5; D uncertain. Trimming removed 1 base from V and 9 bases from J, with 10 bases in between. The CDR3 consists of 13 residues. CDR1 and CDR2 (germline): SEHNR, FQNEAQ (reference sequence). The CDR3 loop is CASSLGSTPPQHF. DNA for the CDR3: TGTGCCAGCAGCTTAGGGAGCACTCCGCCCCAGCATTTT.

This clonotype was seen repeatedly, ten times or more. The chain links TRBV2 to TRBJ2-2; D is ambiguous. Germline V gives CDR1 SNHLY, CDR2 FYNNEI. The length of the CDR3 is 17 residues. The V and J ends lost 0 bases and 0 bases respectively, with 11 bases between them. In nucleotides, the CDR3 is TGTGCCAGCAGTGAAGCGGGCGGTGGAACGAACACCGGGGAGCTGTTTTTT. This translates into CASSEAGGGTNTGELFF.

Many counts were recorded for this clonotype. The chain carries TRBV12-3 or TRBV12-4 and TRBJ2-7, with D unclear. The CDR3 loop spans 14 amino acids. The V gene lost 5 bases and the J gene lost 0 bases, with 11 bases spanning the gap. CDR3 loop: CASSPQHSSYEQYF. CDR3 bases: TGTGCCAGCAGTCCCCAACATAGCTCCTACGAGCAGTACTTC.

The chain links TRBV5-1 to TRBJ1-3, with no clear D. The V end lost 4 bases, the J end lost 4 bases, and 9 bases lay between the germline ends. This CDR3 is 13 amino acids long. Germline V gene lookup returns CDR1 SGHRS and CDR2 YFSETQ. CDR3 loop: CASSVIPGNTIYF. DNA for the CDR3: TGCGCCAGCAGCGTAATACCCGGAAACACCATATATTTT. The full variable domain, its missing parts supplied by reference TRBV5-1 and TRBJ1-3, is KAGVTQTPRYLIKTRGQQVTLSCSPISGHRSVSWYQQTPGQGLQFLFEYFSETQRNKGNFPGRFSGRQFSNSRSEMNVSTLELGDSALYLCASSVIPGNTIYFGEGSWLTVV.

V gene TRBV7-2 combines with J gene TRBJ2-7, with a possible D match to TRBD2 (6 bases). The CDR3 is 15 residues long. V shed 2 bases and J shed 2 bases, with 13 bases lying between them. Germline assignment: CDR1 SGHTA and CDR2 FQGNSA. The CDR3 coding sequence is TGTGCCAGCAGCTTAAAGGTGGGAGGCGCCTACGAGCAGTACTTC. Protein: CASSLKVGGAYEQYF. Variable domain in full (rest from reference TRBV7-2 and TRBJ2-7): GAGVSQSPSNKVTEKGKDVELRCDPISGHTALYWYRQSLGQGLEFLIYFQGNSAPDKSGLPSDRFSAERTGGSVSTLTIQRTQQEDSAVYLCASSLKVGGAYEQYFGPGTRLTVT.

The V and J genes are TRBV6-2 or TRBV6-3 and TRBJ1-4; unclear D gene. The CDR3 has 17 amino acids. V lost 2 bases to trimming and J lost 0 bases, with 13 bases between them. Germline CDR1 reads MNHEY; CDR2 reads SVGEGT. CDR3 DNA: TGTGCCAGCAGTTACCCGCTGCACGACCCAACTAATGAAAAACTGTTTTTT. It codes for CASSYPLHDPTNEKLFF.

This clonotype was counted between two and nine times. The chain links TRBV6-1 to TRBJ2-5; 16 bases agree with TRBD2. Germline assignment: CDR1 MNHNS and CDR2 SASEGT. V was clipped by 4 bases and J by 9 bases; unmatched bases: 5. This CDR3 contains 15 residues. CDR3 sequence: CASSAGTSGGEPQYF. The CDR3 nucleotides are TGTGCCAGCAGTGCGGGGACTAGCGGGGGGGAGCCCCAGTACTTC.

This clonotype was counted ten times or more. The V gene is TRBV30, the J gene TRBJ2-2, with D perhaps TRBD2 (5 bases). The CDR3 consists of 13 residues. Trimming stripped 2 bases from V and 7 bases from J, with 11 bases between. Germline CDR1 GTSNPN, CDR2 SVGIG (reference sequence). CDR3 DNA: TGTGCCTGGAGTTCTCTCGAGGGCGGGGAGCTGTTTTTT. Its translation: CAWSSLEGGELFF.

This clonotype was observed many times. V is TRBV3-1 and J is TRBJ2-7; D is unresolved. This CDR3 is 12 amino acids long. Germline CDR1 LGHDT, CDR2 YNNKEL (reference sequence). V lost 1 base, J lost 7 bases, and 8 bases lay in between. This chain's CDR3 is CASSQGGREQYF. For the CDR3, the DNA is TGTGCCAGCAGCCAAGGAGGTAGGGAGCAGTACTTC.